A single sample gave rise to the 30 T cell receptor beta chains below, sequenced in a study of identical twins. TCRdb reanalysed the 5' RACE reads using MiXCR and keeps one entry per CDR3 protein. Here the sample spans a few hundred thousand distinct CDR3 sequences, 9.6% being singletons. In addition, the sample was reused for a study of yellow fever vaccine responses in identical twins.

Sequenced sample: PBMCs. These receptors came from a woman aged 18-29 years in good health.

V gene TRBV7-8 combines with J gene TRBJ1-5; D unclear. In germline, CDR1 is SGHVS, CDR2 FQNEAQ. The V and J ends lost 1 base and 1 base respectively, with 11 bases between them. The CDR3 extends over 16 amino acids. In DNA, the CDR3 is TGTGCCAGCAGCTTAGGGGTGGTCCAGAGCAATCAGCCCCAGCATTTT. Protein product: CASSLGVVQSNQPQHF. Variable domain in full (rest from reference TRBV7-8 and TRBJ1-5): GAGVSQSPRYKVAKRGQDVALRCDPISGHVSLFWYQQALGQGPEFLTYFQNEAQLDKSGLPSDRFFAERPEGSVSTLKIQRTQQEDSAVYLCASSLGVVQSNQPQHFGDGTRLSIL.

The chain is built from TRBV28 and TRBJ2-5; TRBD2 might be the D (6 bases). Trimming left V 6 bases short and J 2 bases short, with 10 bases between. Germline CDR1 reads MDHEN; CDR2 reads SYDVKM. CDR3 length: 13 amino acids. CDR3 DNA sequence: TGTGCCAGCAGGATTGGGACTCAAGAGACCCAGTACTTC. It specifies CASRIGTQETQYF.

This clonotype turned up a few times. V and J are TRBV20-1 and TRBJ2-1; 12 bases are shared with TRBD2. Per germline, CDR1 DFQATT and CDR2 SNEGSKA (reference sequence). The CDR3 spans 16 residues. V lost 0 bases, J lost 4 bases, and 4 bases stayed unmatched. The CDR3 spells CSAREEGTSGYNEQFF. In DNA form, the CDR3 reads TGCAGTGCTAGAGAAGAAGGGACTAGCGGGTACAATGAGCAGTTCTTC.

This clonotype came up many times. The genes are TRBV7-9 and TRBJ2-7, with TRBD1 matching over 7 bases. The CDR3 has 14 amino acids. Looked up from germline, CDR1 is SEHNR and CDR2 is FQNEAQ (reference sequence). J was trimmed by 5 bases and V by 5 bases; bases with no gene match: 9. The CDR3 protein is CASSPQQGKDEQYF. CDR3 in DNA: TGTGCCAGCAGCCCTCAACAGGGGAAGGACGAGCAGTACTTC.

This clonotype was seen more than once but under ten times. CDR3 nucleotides: TGTGCCAGCAGTTACAGGGCATTAACTGCTTTCTTT. Translating gives CASSYRALTAFF. The chain uses TRBV12-3 or TRBV12-4 and TRBJ1-1; D possibly corresponds to TRBD1 (6 bases). This CDR3 has 12 residues. Trimming left V 4 bases short and J 11 bases short, with 14 bases between.

The table lists this clonotype with many counts. The rearrangement joins TRBV4-1 to TRBJ2-7, with 9 bases lining up with TRBD2. The CDR3 has 13 residues. The germline V gene encodes CDR1 MGHRA and CDR2 YSYEKL. Unmatched junction bases numbered 3, after V lost 6 bases and J lost 3 bases. In DNA form, the CDR3 reads TGCGCCAGCAGTAGCGGGAGTAACTACGAGCAGTACTTC. Translating it yields CASSSGSNYEQYF.

The chain combines TRBV30 with TRBJ2-1; D remains unclear. The V end lost 2 bases, the J end lost 2 bases, and 19 bases lay between the germline ends. The CDR3 loop spans 17 amino acids. Per the germline V gene, CDR1 is GTSNPN and CDR2 is SVGIG (reference sequence). CDR3 protein: CAWSPQGVGMAYNEQFF. The CDR3 DNA follows: TGTGCCTGGAGTCCGCAAGGCGTGGGGATGGCCTACAATGAGCAGTTCTTC.

This clonotype appeared many times. The V gene is TRBV29-1, the J gene TRBJ1-4, with TRBD1 matching 9 bases. J was trimmed by 5 bases and V by 7 bases; bases with no gene match: 14. The germline CDR1 and CDR2 sequences are SQVTM and ANQGSEA. This CDR3 has 16 residues. The CDR3 is CSAMGQGRMENEKLFF. The CDR3 bases are TGCAGCGCTATGGGACAGGGACGTATGGAGAATGAAAAACTGTTTTTT.

The CDR3 spells CASSLASGGPLNIQYF. CDR3 bases: TGTGCCAGCAGTTTGGCTAGCGGGGGGCCCCTAAACATTCAGTACTTC. The rearrangement joins TRBV27 to TRBJ2-4; 11 bases align to TRBD2. The CDR3 is 16 residues long. The V segment lost 3 bases and the J segment 6 bases; nucleotides outside the gene matches: 7. Germline values: CDR1 MNHEY, CDR2 SMNVEV (reference sequence).

The rearrangement uses TRBV28 and TRBJ2-7; D unresolved. The germline gives CDR1 MDHEN, CDR2 SYDVKM. Between the trimmed V and J ends, which lost 6 bases and 3 bases, there was a span of 6 bases. The CDR3 has 11 amino acids. The CDR3: CASRDVYEQYF. In nucleotides, the CDR3 is TGTGCCAGCAGGGATGTCTACGAGCAGTACTTC.

This clonotype has ten or more counts. This chain links TRBV6-2 or TRBV6-3 with TRBJ2-1; weak D call: TRBD1 (5 bases). Germline V gene data show CDR1 as MNHEY and CDR2 as SVGEGT. With 6 bases removed from V and 8 bases from J, the gap between germline ends came to 20 bases. This CDR3 has 15 amino acids. The CDR3 DNA is TGTGCCAGCAGCCTCAGGGAAGAGGCTGGATATGAGCAGTTCTTC. Translated: CASSLREEAGYEQFF.

This chain links TRBV12-3 or TRBV12-4 with TRBJ2-2, with D possibly TRBD2 on 5 matching bases. This CDR3 is 15 amino acids long. With 6 bases removed from V and 1 base from J, the gap between germline ends came to 12 bases. CDR3 in DNA: TGTGCCAGCAGCGGGGTGACTTGGAACACCGGGGAGCTGTTTTTT. Translating gives CASSGVTWNTGELFF.

Ten or more counts support this clonotype. This CDR3 is CASSQDPGRQNQPQHF. The CDR3 coding sequence is TGCGCCAGCAGCCAAGATCCGGGACGGCAAAATCAGCCCCAGCATTTT. This chain uses TRBV4-1 with TRBJ1-5; D possibly corresponds to TRBD1 (5 bases). The CDR3 covers 16 residues. Germline V gene data show CDR1 as MGHRA and CDR2 as YSYEKL. V lost 0 bases and J lost 4, with 13 bases in between.

This clonotype appeared many times. The V call is TRBV18, the J call TRBJ2-7, with 8 bases fitting TRBD1. The CDR3 covers 14 residues. V dropped 5 bases and J dropped 0; count of bases not matched to a gene: 3. In germline, CDR1 is KGHSH, CDR2 LQKENI. CDR3 coding DNA: TGTGCCAGCTCAGAGGGACAGGCCTCCTACGAGCAGTACTTC. It translates to CASSEGQASYEQYF. The variable domain in full, completed from reference TRBV18 and TRBJ2-7, reads NAGVMQNPRHLVRRRGQEARLRCSPMKGHSHVYWYRQLPEEGLKFMVYLQKENIIDESGMPKERFSAEFPKEGPSILRIQQVVRGDSAAYFCASSEGQASYEQYFGPGTRLTVT.

Many counts were recorded for this clonotype. The chain couples TRBV20-1 to TRBJ2-5, with D maybe TRBD2 (6 bases). This CDR3 region has 12 residues. Germline CDR1 reads DFQATT; CDR2 reads SNEGSKA (reference sequence). V lost 5 bases, J lost 4 bases, and 11 bases lay in between. The CDR3 reads CSAWDLRETQYF. As DNA, the CDR3 is TGCAGTGCTTGGGACTTGAGAGAGACCCAGTACTTC.

This clonotype was counted between two and nine times. This chain links TRBV29-1 with TRBJ2-5; D call uncertain. Germline lookup yields CDR1 SQVTM and CDR2 ANQGSEA. This CDR3 is 12 amino acids long. CDR3 bases: TGCACAAGGCCACTTAGGATTGAGACCCAGTACTTC. It translates to CTRPLRIETQYF. The entire variable domain, with the rest obtained from reference TRBV29-1 and TRBJ2-5, is as follows: SAVISQKPSRDICQRGTSLTIQCQVDSQVTMMFWYRQQPGQSLTLIATANQGSEATYESGFVIDKFPISRPNLTFSTLTVSNMSPEDSSIYLCTRPLRIETQYFGPGTRLLVL.

This clonotype was observed a handful of times. This sequence joins TRBV6-1 and TRBJ2-7; 11 nucleotides agree with TRBD2. Germline trimming cut 5 bases from V and 3 bases from J; bases unmatched to any gene: 6. CDR1 is MNHNS and CDR2 is SASEGT in the germline V gene. The CDR3 is 15 residues long. CDR3 bases: TGTGCCAGCAGTCCCGGGACTAGCGGATACTACGAGCAGTACTTC. Protein: CASSPGTSGYYEQYF.

This chain uses TRBV4-1 with TRBJ2-2, with D uncertain. The CDR3 runs to 14 residues. V lost 0 bases, J lost 4 bases, and 6 bases lay in between. Germline assignment: CDR1 MGHRA and CDR2 YSYEKL. CDR3 protein: CASSQEETTGELFF. The CDR3 nucleotides read TGCGCCAGCAGCCAAGAGGAAACCACCGGGGAGCTGTTTTTT.

This chain joins TRBV20-1 and TRBJ2-2; D not certain. V lost 6 bases and J lost 1, with 6 bases in between. From germline, CDR1 is DFQATT and CDR2 SNEGSKA (reference sequence). The CDR3 consists of 12 residues. In nucleotides, the CDR3 is TGCAGTGCCACAAGGAACACCGGGGAGCTGTTTTTT. Its translation: CSATRNTGELFF.

This clonotype was detected many times. CDR3 nucleotide sequence: TGTGCCAGTAGTATAGGACTCAATGCCCACGAGCAGTACTTC. It translates to CASSIGLNAHEQYF. This chain joins TRBV19 and TRBJ2-7; D unclear. Trimming shortened V by 1 base and J by 5 bases, and 12 bases separated the two germline ends. The CDR3 covers 14 residues. The germline V gene encodes CDR1 LNHDA and CDR2 SQIVND (reference sequence).

In this sample, this clonotype turned up many times. V gene TRBV5-1 combines with J gene TRBJ2-7, with D unclear. Trimming left V 4 bases short and J 4 bases short, with 9 bases between. The germline V gene encodes CDR1 SGHRS and CDR2 YFSETQ. The CDR3 spans 12 residues. The CDR3 protein is CASSQGDYEQYF. CDR3 nucleotides: TGCGCCAGCAGCCAAGGAGATTACGAGCAGTACTTC.

This clonotype has a handful of counts. The CDR3, as DNA: TGCAGTGCTAGTTGGTCCTTGAGCTCCTACGAGCAGTACTTC. Protein sequence: CSASWSLSSYEQYF. The chain links TRBV20-1 to TRBJ2-7; D gene unclear. This CDR3 comprises 14 residues. The germline V and J ends were trimmed by 3 bases and 0 bases, with 12 bases remaining between them. Germline V CDR1 and CDR2: DFQATT, SNEGSKA (reference sequence).

This clonotype was recorded at least ten times. The chain couples TRBV28 to TRBJ1-6; no reliable D call. Trimming took 3 bases from V and 4 from J, leaving 7 bases between them. Germline loops: CDR1 MDHEN, CDR2 SYDVKM. This CDR3 has 14 residues. The CDR3 protein is CASSFDGYNSPLHF. The DNA of the CDR3 is TGTGCCAGCAGTTTCGACGGGTATAATTCACCCCTCCACTTT.

A few counts support this clonotype. The rearrangement links TRBV6-4 to TRBJ2-3; TRBD2 matches at 8 bases. Germline V gene sequence: CDR1 MRHNA, CDR2 SNTAGT. This CDR3 has 15 amino acids. V gave up 7 bases and J gave up 2 bases; unmatched junction bases: 8. The CDR3, as DNA: TGTGCCAGCAAAATCAGCGGGAGTTTCACAGATACGCAGTATTTT. Residues: CASKISGSFTDTQYF.

V is TRBV7-2 and J is TRBJ2-3; D perhaps matches TRBD2 (5 bases). This CDR3 has 14 amino acids. CDR1 and CDR2 (germline): SGHTA, FQGNSA. The V end lost 1 base, the J end lost 2 bases, and 7 bases lay between the germline ends. The CDR3 DNA sequence: TGTGCCAGCAGCTTAGGGGAGAACACAGATACGCAGTATTTT. Its protein product is CASSLGENTDTQYF.

The CDR3 sequence is CASNEGLKETQYF. Written as DNA, the CDR3 is TGTGCCAGCAACGAGGGGCTTAAAGAGACCCAGTACTTC. V gene TRBV2 combines with J gene TRBJ2-5; D could derive from TRBD1 or TRBD2 (5 bases each). The ends were cut back, 7 bases at V and 3 bases at J, with 12 bases in the middle. The V gene's germline CDR1 is SNHLY and CDR2 FYNNEI. This CDR3 comprises 13 residues.

This clonotype was seen only a few times. The junction departs from the called germline gene at one end, perhaps through a read error. The rearrangement links TRBV20-1 to TRBJ2-7, with 10 bases fitting TRBD2. This CDR3 spans 16 amino acids. CDR1 and CDR2 (germline): DFQATT, SNEGSKA (reference sequence). The CDR3 nucleotides are TGCTGTGCTAGAGGTGGACTAGCGGCCCGCTCCTACGAGCAGTACTTC. This encodes CCARGGLAARSYEQYF.

V gene TRBV5-1 combines with J gene TRBJ2-1; 8 nucleotides match TRBD2. The CDR3 runs 14 residues. Germline loops: CDR1 SGHRS, CDR2 YFSETQ. After removal of 5 bases from V and 6 bases from J, the junction contained 7 bases not matched to a gene. The CDR3 sequence is CASRSSGGFNEQFF. CDR3 coding DNA: TGCGCCAGCAGATCCAGCGGGGGTTTCAATGAGCAGTTCTTC.

This clonotype was observed a handful of times. The genes are TRBV5-1 and TRBJ2-5; 12 nucleotides line up with TRBD2. The CDR3 has 17 residues. The junction had 7 bases not matched to a gene; V was cut back by 3 bases and J by 1 base. Per germline, CDR1 SGHRS and CDR2 YFSETQ. The CDR3 DNA sequence: TGCGCCAGCAGCTCCGGACTAGCGGGGCCTATCCAAGAGACCCAGTACTTC. Amino acids: CASSSGLAGPIQETQYF.

This clonotype was observed a handful of times. The V gene is TRBV12-3 or TRBV12-4, the J gene TRBJ2-1, with D possibly called TRBD1 or TRBD2 (5 bases each). This CDR3 contains 12 residues. V lost 6 bases, J lost 13 bases, and 16 bases lay in between. CDR3 residues: CASRPLGTFQFF. CDR3 coding DNA: TGTGCCAGCAGACCGCTCGGGACGTTCCAGTTCTTC.